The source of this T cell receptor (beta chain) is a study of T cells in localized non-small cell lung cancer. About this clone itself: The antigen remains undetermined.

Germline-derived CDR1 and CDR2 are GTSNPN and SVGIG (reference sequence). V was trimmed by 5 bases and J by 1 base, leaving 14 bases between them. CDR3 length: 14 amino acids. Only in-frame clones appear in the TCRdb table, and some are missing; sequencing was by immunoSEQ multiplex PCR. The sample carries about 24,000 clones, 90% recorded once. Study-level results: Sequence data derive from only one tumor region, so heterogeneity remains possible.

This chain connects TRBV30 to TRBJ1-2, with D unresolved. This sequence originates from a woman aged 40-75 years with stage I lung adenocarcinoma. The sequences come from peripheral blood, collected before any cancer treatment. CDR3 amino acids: CAWEGVSSNYGYTF. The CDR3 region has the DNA TGTGCCTGGGAGGGAGTGTCGAGTAACTATGGCTACACCTTC.